The 10 T cell receptor beta chains reported below all come from one sample, sequenced in a study of cytomegalovirus exposure and HLA in healthy donors. 60 Vbeta and 13 Jbeta primers were used in PCR. Profiled with immunoSEQ multiplex PCR; TCRdb holds only in-frame clones, not every one. Of approximately 110,000 clones in the sample, 50% to 70% are singletons; the top ten hold about 3.8%. Sequencing was carried out using PBMCs. Receptors were obtained from a man aged 25-45 years in good health and CMV-seropositive.

The genes are TRBV28 and TRBJ2-7; no reliable D call. In germline, CDR1 is MDHEN, CDR2 SYDVKM. The V and J ends lost 4 bases and 2 bases respectively, with 9 bases between them. The CDR3 consists of 13 residues. The CDR3 reads CASSSQEPYEQYF. CDR3 nucleotides: TGTGCCAGCAGTTCCCAGGAACCCTACGAGCAGTACTTC.

V gene TRBV7-2 combines with J gene TRBJ2-1, with 8 bases fitting TRBD2. The CDR3 sequence is 14 residues long. V shed 2 bases and J 9 bases; nucleotides not matched to a gene: 6. Germline loops: CDR1 SGHTA, CDR2 FQGNSA. The chain's CDR3 is CASSLMAGGPEQFF. The CDR3 DNA follows: TGTGCCAGCAGCTTAATGGCGGGGGGCCCTGAGCAGTTCTTC.

The V and J genes are TRBV18 and TRBJ2-3, with D possibly TRBD1 on 6 matching bases. Germline lookup yields CDR1 KGHSH and CDR2 LQKENI. The CDR3 covers 16 residues. The ends were cut back, 4 bases at V and 0 bases at J, with 14 bases in the middle. This CDR3 is CASSQGRGVSTDTQYF. The CDR3, as DNA: TGTGCCAGCTCACAGGGCAGGGGAGTTAGCACAGATACGCAGTATTTT.

This clone was counted between two and nine times. This chain connects TRBV19 to TRBJ1-5; no clear D. This CDR3 spans 17 amino acids. Germline V CDR1 and CDR2: LNHDA, SQIVND (reference sequence). V lost 3 bases and J 0 bases, leaving 15 bases between the germline ends. CDR3 amino acids: CASSIQLGGFSNQPQHF. The CDR3 nucleotides read TGTGCCAGTAGTATCCAACTGGGAGGATTTAGCAATCAGCCCCAGCATTTT.

This chain joins TRBV5-4 and TRBJ2-7; perhaps TRBD1 as D (6 bases). Per germline, CDR1 SGHNT and CDR2 YYREEE (reference sequence). Trimming took off 0 bases at V and 4 bases at J, with 11 bases between the two ends. The length of the CDR3 is 14 residues. Written as DNA, the CDR3 is TGTGCCAGCAGCTTGGGAGGACAGAGATACGAGCAGTACTTC. Amino acid sequence: CASSLGGQRYEQYF.

V gene TRBV4-1 combines with J gene TRBJ2-2; D remains ambiguous. Germline-derived CDR1 and CDR2 are MGHRA and YSYEKL. Trimming took 4 bases from V and 1 from J, leaving 10 bases between them. The CDR3 spans 15 residues. The CDR3 loop reads CASSPRRGNTGELFF. The CDR3 nucleotides read TGCGCCAGCAGCCCCCGAAGAGGGAACACCGGGGAGCTGTTTTTT.

This clone has just a few counts. V and J are TRBV6-6 and TRBJ2-7; D possibly corresponds to TRBD1 (5 bases). The CDR3 contains 13 residues. V was clipped by 2 bases and J by 6 bases, with 11 bases between them. Per germline, CDR1 MNHNY and CDR2 SVGAGI (reference sequence). The CDR3 loop is CASSYQGQGEQYF. Written as DNA, the CDR3 is TGTGCCAGCAGTTACCAAGGGCAGGGCGAGCAGTACTTC.

This sequence joins TRBV15 and TRBJ1-2; D is perhaps TRBD1 (6 bases). V was shortened by 1 base and J by 3 bases, with 15 bases between the two germline ends. This CDR3 is built from 16 residues. Germline-derived CDR1 and CDR2 are LNHNV and YYDKDF (reference sequence). The CDR3 DNA is TGTGCCACCAGCAGAGGAAAGACAGGTTCGGACTATGGCTACACCTTC. As protein: CATSRGKTGSDYGYTF.

The chain combines TRBV6-5 with TRBJ1-2; D is perhaps TRBD1 (5 bases). The ends were cut back, 6 bases at V and 4 bases at J, with 15 bases in the middle. Germline-derived CDR1 and CDR2 are MNHEY and SVGAGI. This CDR3 is built from 14 residues. The CDR3 sequence: CASSRRGDPYGYTF. The DNA of the CDR3 is TGTGCCAGCAGCCGCCGGGGGGACCCCTATGGCTACACCTTC.

This chain links TRBV5-1 with TRBJ1-1; 11 nucleotides line up with TRBD1. Germline lookup yields CDR1 SGHRS and CDR2 YFSETQ. This CDR3 has 15 amino acids. The ends lost 3 bases at V and 1 base at J; junction bases unmatched: 2. Written as DNA, the CDR3 is TGCGCCAGCAGCTGGACAGGGGGCGGGAACACTGAAGCTTTCTTT. Amino acids: CASSWTGGGNTEAFF.